Below are 4 T cell receptor beta chains sequenced from a single sample in a study of T-cell reconstitution after alpha-beta-depleted transplantation in children. A TCRbeta library incorporating unique molecular identifiers was prepared. From the PCR reads, TCRdb called clonotypes with MiXCR, one entry per CDR3 protein. The sample holds hundreds of thousands of distinct CDR3 sequences, approximately 19% seen once. Sequencing was performed on PBMCs, mostly from graft donor cells, taken 360 days after TCRalphabeta/CD19-depleted stem cell transplant. These receptors originate from a male patient under 10 years old who had a stem cell transplant for acute lymphoblastic leukemia, so the T cells may come from the graft donor.

This clonotype appeared a few times. The chain links TRBV5-4 to TRBJ2-7, with D possibly matching TRBD1 (5 bases). The CDR3 loop spans 14 amino acids. The V gene lost 4 bases and the J gene lost 2 bases, with 13 bases spanning the gap. The germline gives CDR1 SGHNT, CDR2 YYREEE (reference sequence). CDR3: CASSRADRPYEQYF. The CDR3 DNA reads as TGTGCCAGCAGCCGAGCTGACAGACCCTACGAGCAGTACTTC.

The genes are TRBV20-1 and TRBJ1-2; TRBD1 aligns across 10 bases. V lost 2 bases to trimming and J lost 6 bases; unmatched junction nucleotides: 9. This CDR3 region has 15 residues. Germline CDR1 and CDR2: DFQATT and SNEGSKA (reference sequence). In nucleotides, the CDR3 is TGCAGTGCTAGAAGCCTACGGGACAGGGGACATGGCTACACCTTC. It is translated as CSARSLRDRGHGYTF.

This clonotype was found a few times. V usage is TRBV5-1 and J usage is TRBJ1-2; D ambiguous. The CDR3 has 16 amino acids. With 0 bases removed from V and 2 bases from J, the gap between germline ends came to 14 bases. The V gene's germline CDR1 is SGHRS and CDR2 YFSETQ. CDR3 loop: CASSLGAGVMNYGYTF. CDR3 coding DNA: TGCGCCAGCAGCTTGGGGGCGGGTGTGATGAACTATGGCTACACCTTC.

The chain is built from TRBV6-1 and TRBJ2-7; 9 bases agree with TRBD1. The CDR3 is made up of 14 amino acids. From germline, CDR1 is MNHNS and CDR2 SASEGT. With 6 bases clipped from V and 2 bases from J, the junction kept 5 bases outside the gene matches. The CDR3 coding sequence is TGTGCCAGCAGGAGATACAGGGGGCCCTACGAGCAGTACTTC. This encodes CASRRYRGPYEQYF.